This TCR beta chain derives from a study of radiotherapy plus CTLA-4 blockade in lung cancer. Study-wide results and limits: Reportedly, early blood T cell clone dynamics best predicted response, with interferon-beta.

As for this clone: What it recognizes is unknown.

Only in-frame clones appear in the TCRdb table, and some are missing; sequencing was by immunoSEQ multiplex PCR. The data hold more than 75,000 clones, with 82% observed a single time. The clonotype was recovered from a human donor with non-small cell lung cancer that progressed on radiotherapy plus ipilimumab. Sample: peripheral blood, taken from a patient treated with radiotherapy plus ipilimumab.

The CDR3 sequence: CASSEKERGVCDTQYF. The CDR3 bases are TGTGCCAGCAGCGAAAAAGAGCGGGGGGTTTGCGATACGCAGTATTTT. The chain joins TRBV11-3 to TRBJ2-3; 9 bases align to TRBD2. The V segment lost 5 bases and the J segment 6 bases; nucleotides outside the gene matches: 12. Germline V gives CDR1 SGHNT, CDR2 YENEEA. This CDR3 is built from 16 residues.